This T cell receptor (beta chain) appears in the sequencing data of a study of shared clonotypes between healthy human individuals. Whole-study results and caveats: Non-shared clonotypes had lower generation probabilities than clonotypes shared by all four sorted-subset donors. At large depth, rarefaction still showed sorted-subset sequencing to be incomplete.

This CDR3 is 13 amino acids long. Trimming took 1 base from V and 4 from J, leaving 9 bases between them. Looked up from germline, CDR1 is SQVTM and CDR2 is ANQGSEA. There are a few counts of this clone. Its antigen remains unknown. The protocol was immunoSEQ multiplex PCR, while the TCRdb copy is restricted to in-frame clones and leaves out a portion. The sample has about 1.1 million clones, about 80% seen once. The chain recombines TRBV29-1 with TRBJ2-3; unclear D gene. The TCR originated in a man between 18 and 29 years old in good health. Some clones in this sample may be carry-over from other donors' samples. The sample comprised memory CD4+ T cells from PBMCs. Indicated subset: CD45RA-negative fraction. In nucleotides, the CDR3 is TGCAGCGTTGAAGGGATTAGTTCAGATACGCAGTATTTT. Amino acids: CSVEGISSDTQYF.